This entry lists 17 T cell receptor beta chains sequenced from one sample in a study of response to subunit inactivated influenza vaccine. Via MiXCR, TCRdb re-called the RT-PCR reads, giving one row per CDR3 protein. This repertoire shows approximately 500,000 distinct CDR3 sequences, approximately 15% found once; its top ten account for approximately 12%. The sample was PBMCs from blood, taken less than 13 days after vaccination. These receptors originate from a man aged 50 to 60 who received an inactivated influenza vaccine.

The chain links TRBV6-5 to TRBJ2-1; 13 nucleotides align to TRBD2. The CDR3 is 16 amino acids. V trimming: 4 bases; J trimming: 9 bases; junction bases outside the gene matches: 9. Germline V gene sequence: CDR1 MNHEY, CDR2 SVGAGI. The CDR3 loop reads CASSSTLAGGPGEQFF. The CDR3 DNA sequence: TGTGCCAGCAGTTCGACACTAGCGGGGGGGCCTGGTGAGCAGTTCTTC.

This clonotype was counted only a few times. This chain links TRBV5-1 with TRBJ2-2; D remains unclear. The CDR3 is 14 residues long. Trimming stripped 1 base from V and 1 base from J, with 5 bases between. CDR1 SGHRS and CDR2 YFSETQ come from the germline V gene. CDR3 in amino acids: CASSLQWNTGELFF. The CDR3 DNA reads TGCGCCAGCAGCTTGCAGTGGAACACCGGGGAGCTGTTTTTT.

This clonotype came up a few times. The rearrangement uses TRBV2 and TRBJ1-1, with D possibly being TRBD1 (6 bases). CDR3 size: 11 residues. Deletions cut 8 bases from V and 2 bases from J, with 6 bases between. CDR1 and CDR2 from the germline V gene are SNHLY and FYNNEI. CDR3: CASGGNTEAFF. As DNA, the CDR3 is TGTGCCAGCGGGGGCAACACTGAAGCTTTCTTT.

This clonotype has a handful of counts. The chain employs TRBV20-1 and TRBJ2-7, with D unresolved. Trimming took off 2 bases at V and 2 bases at J, with 10 bases between the two ends. The CDR3 runs 13 residues. Germline V CDR1 and CDR2: DFQATT, SNEGSKA (reference sequence). In DNA, the CDR3 is TGCAGTGCTAGACGTGGTTCTACCTACGAGCAGTACTTC. Its translation is CSARRGSTYEQYF.

The chain couples TRBV2 to TRBJ1-2; D possibly corresponds to TRBD1 (6 bases). CDR3 length: 14 residues. The V end lost 2 bases, the J end lost 2 bases, and 9 bases lay between the germline ends. In germline, CDR1 is SNHLY, CDR2 FYNNEI. The chain's CDR3 is CASSETGQNYGYTF. The CDR3 nucleotides read TGTGCCAGCAGTGAAACCGGACAGAACTATGGCTACACCTTC.

V usage is TRBV12-3 or TRBV12-4 and J usage is TRBJ2-7; maybe TRBD1 (6 bases). Trimming removed 4 bases from V and 5 bases from J, with 15 bases in between. The CDR3 loop spans 14 amino acids. The chain's CDR3 is CASSWGQLRDEQYF. CDR3 nucleotides: TGTGCCAGCAGTTGGGGACAATTGAGGGACGAGCAGTACTTC.

This clonotype came up once. The gene calls are TRBV6-2 or TRBV6-3 and TRBJ2-7; D ambiguous. This CDR3 is built from 17 residues. In germline, CDR1 is MNHEY, CDR2 SVGEGT. Trimming left V 2 bases short and J 0 bases short, with 17 bases between. The CDR3 protein is CASSYLARQGISYEQYF. Here the CDR3 DNA reads TGTGCCAGCAGTTACCTCGCCCGTCAAGGCATCTCCTACGAGCAGTACTTC.

In this sample, this clonotype turned up many times. The V gene is TRBV4-2, the J gene TRBJ2-2, with 10 bases fitting TRBD2. The length of the CDR3 is 16 residues. The trim removed 0 bases at V and 7 bases at J, leaving 5 bases unmatched. The germline CDR1 and CDR2 sequences are LGHNA and YNFKEQ. CDR3 protein: CASSQDQAGGGGELFF. CDR3 sequence (DNA): TGTGCCAGCAGCCAAGATCAAGCGGGAGGGGGCGGGGAGCTGTTTTTT.

This clonotype has a handful of counts. V usage is TRBV20-1 and J usage is TRBJ2-7, with 8 bases that match TRBD2. With V trimmed by 3 bases and J by 3 bases, 1 base remained unmatched. The CDR3 has 12 amino acids. CDR1 and CDR2 from the germline V gene are DFQATT and SNEGSKA (reference sequence). The CDR3 spells CSASTSGYEQYF. The DNA for the CDR3 is TGCAGTGCTAGTACTAGCGGCTACGAGCAGTACTTC.

This clonotype was found many times. V is TRBV7-2 and J is TRBJ1-2; 7 nucleotides line up with TRBD1. This CDR3 has 15 residues. Germline V lookup: CDR1 SGHTA, CDR2 FQGNSA. V dropped 4 bases and J dropped 8; count of bases not matched to a gene: 13. CDR3 sequence: CASSSASTGVGGYTF. As DNA, the CDR3 is TGTGCCAGCAGCTCGGCGAGTACAGGGGTTGGGGGCTACACCTTC.

This clonotype was seen more than once but under ten times. This chain connects TRBV4-3 to TRBJ2-6; TRBD1 is a possible D gene (5 bases). V was clipped by 0 bases and J by 5 bases, with 8 bases between them. CDR3 length: 15 residues. Germline V gene lookup returns CDR1 LGHNA and CDR2 YSLEER. The CDR3 DNA follows: TGCGCCAGCAGCCAAGATCAGGGCAGGGCCAACGTCCTGACTTTC. Its protein product is CASSQDQGRANVLTF.

This clonotype was observed at least ten times. V usage is TRBV7-2 and J usage is TRBJ1-4; D gene ambiguous. Germline CDR1 is SGHTA and CDR2 is FQGNSA. CDR3 length equals 17 residues. V gave up 2 bases and J gave up 0 bases, with 13 bases separating them. The CDR3 region has the DNA TGTGCCAGCAGCTTATTTGCGTTGGCGGCAACTAATGAAAAACTGTTTTTT. It codes for CASSLFALAATNEKLFF.

This clonotype was counted between two and nine times. This chain joins TRBV14 and TRBJ1-3; D gene unclear. Germline CDR1 and CDR2: SGHDN and FVKESK. This CDR3 has 14 amino acids. The germline V and J ends were trimmed by 2 bases and 0 bases, with 5 bases remaining between them. For the CDR3, the DNA is TGTGCCAGCAGCCAACGGCCCTCTGGAAACACCATATATTTT. It yields the protein CASSQRPSGNTIYF.

This clonotype came up a few times. V and J are TRBV29-1 and TRBJ2-5; the D call may be TRBD1 or TRBD2 (5 bases each). The CDR3 is 14 amino acids. Germline V CDR1 and CDR2: SQVTM, ANQGSEA. V was shortened by 4 bases and J by 5 bases, with 17 bases between the two germline ends. The CDR3 DNA reads as TGCAGCGTTGCCCCGTTTAGGGGCGGGGAGACCCAGTACTTC. Protein product: CSVAPFRGGETQYF.

This clonotype was detected only a few times. The rearrangement links TRBV4-3 to TRBJ2-2; D perhaps matches TRBD1 (5 bases). Trimming left V 1 base short and J 6 bases short, with 12 bases between. The CDR3 consists of 15 residues. Germline loops: CDR1 LGHNA, CDR2 YSLEER. For the CDR3, the DNA is TGCGCCAGCAGCCAAGTTGGCAGGGCGGCCGGGGAGCTGTTTTTT. The encoded protein is CASSQVGRAAGELFF.

The CDR3 spells CASSQDPGTSGNYNEQFF. The CDR3, as DNA: TGTGCCAGCAGCCAAGATCCCGGGACTAGCGGGAACTACAATGAGCAGTTCTTC. V gene TRBV4-2 combines with J gene TRBJ2-1; 13 bases match TRBD2. Trimming at V came to 0 bases and at J to 3 bases, leaving 5 bases not matched to a gene. The CDR3 extends over 18 amino acids. The germline V gene has CDR1 LGHNA and CDR2 YNFKEQ.

The V call is TRBV7-9, the J call TRBJ2-7; 11 nucleotides match TRBD2. There are 14 residues in the CDR3. Germline lookup yields CDR1 SEHNR and CDR2 FQNEAQ (reference sequence). Trimming took 4 bases from V and 5 from J; bases not matched to a gene: 4. CDR3 protein: CASSSSSGGHEQYF. CDR3 nucleotides: TGTGCCAGCAGCTCCTCTAGCGGGGGGCACGAGCAGTACTTC. Supplemented by reference TRBV7-9 and TRBJ2-7, the full variable domain reads DTGVSQNPRHKITKRGQNVTFRCDPISEHNRLYWYRQTLGQGPEFLTYFQNEAQLEKSRLLSDRFSAERPKGSFSTLEIQRTEQGDSAMYLCASSSSSGGHEQYFGPGTRLTVT.